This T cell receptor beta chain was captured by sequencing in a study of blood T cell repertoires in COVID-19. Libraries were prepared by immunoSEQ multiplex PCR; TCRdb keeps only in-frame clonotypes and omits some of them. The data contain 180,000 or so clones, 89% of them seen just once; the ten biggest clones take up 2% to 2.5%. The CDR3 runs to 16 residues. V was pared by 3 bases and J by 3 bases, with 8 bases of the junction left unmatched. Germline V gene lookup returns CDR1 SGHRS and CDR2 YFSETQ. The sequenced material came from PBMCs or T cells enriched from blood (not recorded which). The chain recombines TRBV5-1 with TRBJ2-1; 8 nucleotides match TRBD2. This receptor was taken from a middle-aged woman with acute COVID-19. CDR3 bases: TGCGCCAGCAGCTCTAGCCCCGGGACTAGCTACAATGAGCAGTTCTTC. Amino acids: CASSSSPGTSYNEQFF.